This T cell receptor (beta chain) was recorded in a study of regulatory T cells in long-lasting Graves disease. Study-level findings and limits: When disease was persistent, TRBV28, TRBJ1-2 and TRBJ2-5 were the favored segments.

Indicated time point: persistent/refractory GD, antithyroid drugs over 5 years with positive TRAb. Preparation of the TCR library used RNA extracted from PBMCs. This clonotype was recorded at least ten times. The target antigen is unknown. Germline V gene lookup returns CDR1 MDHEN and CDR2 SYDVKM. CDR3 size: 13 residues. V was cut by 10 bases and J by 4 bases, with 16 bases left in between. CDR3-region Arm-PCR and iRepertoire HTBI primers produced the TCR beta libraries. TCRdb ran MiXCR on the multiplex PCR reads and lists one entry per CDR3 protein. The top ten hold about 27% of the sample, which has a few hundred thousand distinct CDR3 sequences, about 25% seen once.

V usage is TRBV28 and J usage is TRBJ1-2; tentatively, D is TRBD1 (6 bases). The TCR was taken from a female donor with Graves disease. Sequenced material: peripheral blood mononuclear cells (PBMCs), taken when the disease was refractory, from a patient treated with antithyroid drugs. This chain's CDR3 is CATPKRQVYGYTF. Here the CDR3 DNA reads TGTGCCACCCCAAAAAGACAGGTCTATGGCTACACCTTC.